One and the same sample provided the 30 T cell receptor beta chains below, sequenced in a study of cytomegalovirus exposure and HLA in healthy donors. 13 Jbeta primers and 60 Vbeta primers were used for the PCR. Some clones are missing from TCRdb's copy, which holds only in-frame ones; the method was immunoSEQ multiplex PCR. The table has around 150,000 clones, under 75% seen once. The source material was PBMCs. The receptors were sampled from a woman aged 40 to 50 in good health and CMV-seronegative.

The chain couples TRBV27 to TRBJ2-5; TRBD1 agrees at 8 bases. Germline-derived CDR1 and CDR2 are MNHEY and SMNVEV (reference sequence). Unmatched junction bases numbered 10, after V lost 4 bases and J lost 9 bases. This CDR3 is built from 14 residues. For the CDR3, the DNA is TGTGCCAGCAGTTCCCGGACAGGGTACCGTCCCCAGTACTTC. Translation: CASSSRTGYRPQYF.

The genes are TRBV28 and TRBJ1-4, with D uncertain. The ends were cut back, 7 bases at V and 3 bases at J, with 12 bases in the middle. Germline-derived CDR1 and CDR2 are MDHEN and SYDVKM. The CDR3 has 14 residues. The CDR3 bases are TGTGCCAGCAAGGAGGCCGACTCTAATGAAAAACTGTTTTTT. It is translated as CASKEADSNEKLFF.

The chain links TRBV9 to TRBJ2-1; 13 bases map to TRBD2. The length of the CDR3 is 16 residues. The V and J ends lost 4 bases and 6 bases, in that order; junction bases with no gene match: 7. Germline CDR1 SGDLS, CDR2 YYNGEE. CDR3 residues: CASSLLLAGGRNEQFF. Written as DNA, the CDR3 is TGTGCCAGCAGCCTCTTACTAGCGGGGGGGCGCAATGAGCAGTTCTTC.

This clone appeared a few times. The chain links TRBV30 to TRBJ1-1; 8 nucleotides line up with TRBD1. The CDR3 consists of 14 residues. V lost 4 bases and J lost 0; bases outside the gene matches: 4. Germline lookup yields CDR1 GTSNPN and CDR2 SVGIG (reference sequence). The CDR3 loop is CAWNGGQVNTEAFF. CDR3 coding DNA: TGTGCCTGGAATGGGGGACAGGTGAACACTGAAGCTTTCTTT.

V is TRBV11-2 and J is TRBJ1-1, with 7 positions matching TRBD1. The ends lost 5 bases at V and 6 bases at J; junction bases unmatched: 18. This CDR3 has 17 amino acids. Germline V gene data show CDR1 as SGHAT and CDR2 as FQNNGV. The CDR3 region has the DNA TGTGCCAGCAGCGCCAATGACGTTCAGGGGGTCTTTTCTGAAGCTTTCTTT. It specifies CASSANDVQGVFSEAFF.

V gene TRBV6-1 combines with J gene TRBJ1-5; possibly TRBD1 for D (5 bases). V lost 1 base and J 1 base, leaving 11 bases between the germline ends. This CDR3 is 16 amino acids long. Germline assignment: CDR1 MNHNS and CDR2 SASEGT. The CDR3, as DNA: TGTGCCAGCAGTGAAGGAGTAGGGGAAAGCAATCAGCCCCAGCATTTT. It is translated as CASSEGVGESNQPQHF.

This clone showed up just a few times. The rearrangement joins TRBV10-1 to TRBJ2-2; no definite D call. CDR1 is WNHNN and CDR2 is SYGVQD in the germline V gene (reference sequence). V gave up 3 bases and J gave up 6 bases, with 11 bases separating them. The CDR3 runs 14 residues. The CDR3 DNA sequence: TGCGCCAGCAGTGATTCGGGTTTGTCCGGGGAGCTGTTTTTT. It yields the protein CASSDSGLSGELFF.

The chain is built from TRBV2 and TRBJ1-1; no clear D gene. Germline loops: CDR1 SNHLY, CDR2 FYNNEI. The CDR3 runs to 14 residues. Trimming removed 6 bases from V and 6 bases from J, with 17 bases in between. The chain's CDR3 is CASRPDGPRAEAFF. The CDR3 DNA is TGTGCCAGCAGACCTGATGGGCCGAGGGCTGAAGCTTTCTTT. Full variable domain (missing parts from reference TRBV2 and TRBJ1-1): EPEVTQTPSHQVTQMGQEVILRCVPISNHLYFYWYRQILGQKVEFLVSFYNNEISEKSEIFDDQFSVERPDGSNFTLKIRSTKLEDSAMYFCASRPDGPRAEAFFGQGTRLTVV.

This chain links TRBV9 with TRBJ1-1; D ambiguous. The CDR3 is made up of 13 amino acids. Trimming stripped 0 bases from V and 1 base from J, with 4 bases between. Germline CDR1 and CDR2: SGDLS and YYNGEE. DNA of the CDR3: TGTGCCAGCAGCGTAGCCCAGAACACTGAAGCTTTCTTT. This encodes CASSVAQNTEAFF.

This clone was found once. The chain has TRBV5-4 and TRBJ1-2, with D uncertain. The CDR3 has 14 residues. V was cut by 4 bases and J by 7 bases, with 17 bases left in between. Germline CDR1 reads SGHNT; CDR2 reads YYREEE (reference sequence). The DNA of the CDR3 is TGTGCCAGCAGCCCTGGCCCTCGTGTTCCTGGCTACACCTTC. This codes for CASSPGPRVPGYTF.

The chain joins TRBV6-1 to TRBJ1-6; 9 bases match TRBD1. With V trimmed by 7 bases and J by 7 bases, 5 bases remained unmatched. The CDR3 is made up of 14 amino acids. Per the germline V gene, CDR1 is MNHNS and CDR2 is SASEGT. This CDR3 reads CASIRDRVNSPLHF. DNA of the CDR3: TGTGCCAGCATTAGGGACAGGGTCAATTCACCCCTCCACTTT.

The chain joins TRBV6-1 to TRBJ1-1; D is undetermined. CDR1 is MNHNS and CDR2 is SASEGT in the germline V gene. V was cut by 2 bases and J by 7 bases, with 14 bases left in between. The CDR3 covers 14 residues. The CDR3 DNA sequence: TGTGCCAGCAGTGAAAGAGGAGGGCCGGATGAAGCTTTCTTT. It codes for CASSERGGPDEAFF.

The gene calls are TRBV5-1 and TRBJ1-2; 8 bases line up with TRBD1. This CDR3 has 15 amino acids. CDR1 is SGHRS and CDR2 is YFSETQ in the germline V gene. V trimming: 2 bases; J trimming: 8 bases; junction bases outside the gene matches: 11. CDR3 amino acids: CASSFEPGTGLGYTF. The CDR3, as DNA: TGCGCCAGCAGCTTCGAGCCCGGGACAGGCTTAGGCTACACCTTC.

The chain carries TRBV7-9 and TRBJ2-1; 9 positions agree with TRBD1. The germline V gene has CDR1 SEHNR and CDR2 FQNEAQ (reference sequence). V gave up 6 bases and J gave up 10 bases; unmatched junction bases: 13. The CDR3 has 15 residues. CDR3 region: CASSRIQGASGEQFF. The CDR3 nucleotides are TGTGCCAGCAGTCGGATACAGGGGGCCTCGGGAGAGCAGTTCTTC.

The CDR3 region has the DNA TGTGCCAGCAGCTTAGTCCTGGACAGGGTTGAGACAGATACGCAGTATTTT. This gives the protein CASSLVLDRVETDTQYF. This rearrangement joins TRBV7-7 to TRBJ2-3; the match to TRBD1 covers 8 bases. Germline trimming cut 1 base from V and 3 bases from J; bases unmatched to any gene: 9. The germline gives CDR1 SSHAT, CDR2 FNYEAQ (reference sequence). This CDR3 has 17 amino acids.

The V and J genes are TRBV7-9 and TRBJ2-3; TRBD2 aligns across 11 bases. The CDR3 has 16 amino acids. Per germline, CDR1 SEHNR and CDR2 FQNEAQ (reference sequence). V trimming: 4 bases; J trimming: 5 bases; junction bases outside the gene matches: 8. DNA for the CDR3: TGTGCCAGCAGCTCCCTAGCGGGGGGACCCTTAGATACGCAGTATTTT. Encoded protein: CASSSLAGGPLDTQYF. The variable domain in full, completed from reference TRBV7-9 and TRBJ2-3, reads DTGVSQNPRHKITKRGQNVTFRCDPISEHNRLYWYRQTLGQGPEFLTYFQNEAQLEKSRLLSDRFSAERPKGSFSTLEIQRTEQGDSAMYLCASSSLAGGPLDTQYFGPGTRLTVL.

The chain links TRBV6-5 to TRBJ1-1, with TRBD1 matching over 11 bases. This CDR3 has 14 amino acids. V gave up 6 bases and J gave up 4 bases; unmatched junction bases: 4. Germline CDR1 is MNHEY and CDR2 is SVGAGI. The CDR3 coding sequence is TGTGCCAGCAGCCCCGGGACAGGGGGCACTGAAGCTTTCTTT. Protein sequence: CASSPGTGGTEAFF.

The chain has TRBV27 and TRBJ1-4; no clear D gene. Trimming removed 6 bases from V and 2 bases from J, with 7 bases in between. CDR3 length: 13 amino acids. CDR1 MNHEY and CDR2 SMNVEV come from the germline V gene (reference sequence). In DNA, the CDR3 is TGTGCCAGCAGGCCGGGGACTAATGAAAAACTGTTTTTT. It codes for CASRPGTNEKLFF. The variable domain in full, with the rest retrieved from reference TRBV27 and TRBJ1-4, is EAQVTQNPRYLITVTGKKLTVTCSQNMNHEYMSWYRQDPGLGLRQIYYSMNVEVTDKGDVPEGYKVSRKEKRNFPLILESPSPNQTSLYFCASRPGTNEKLFFGSGTQLSVL.

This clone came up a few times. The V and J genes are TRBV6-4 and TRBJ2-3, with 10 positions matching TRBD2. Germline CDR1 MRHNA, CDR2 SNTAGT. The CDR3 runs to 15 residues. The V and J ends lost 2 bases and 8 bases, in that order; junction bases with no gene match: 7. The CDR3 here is CASSDKRGGATTQYF. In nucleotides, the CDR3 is TGTGCCAGCAGTGACAAGCGGGGGGGCGCCACTACGCAGTATTTT.

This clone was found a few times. This CDR3 reads CASSLESSGGVREQFF. The CDR3 coding sequence is TGTGCCAGCAGCTTGGAATCTAGCGGGGGGGTGCGAGAGCAGTTCTTC. The chain combines TRBV5-4 with TRBJ2-1; 12 bases agree with TRBD2. CDR3 length: 16 residues. The germline V gene has CDR1 SGHNT and CDR2 YYREEE (reference sequence). V lost 0 bases and J lost 10; bases outside the gene matches: 8.

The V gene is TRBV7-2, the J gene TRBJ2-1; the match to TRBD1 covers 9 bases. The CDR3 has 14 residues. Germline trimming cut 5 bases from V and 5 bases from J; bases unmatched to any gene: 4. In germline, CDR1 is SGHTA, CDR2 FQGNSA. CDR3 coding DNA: TGTGCCAGCAGCCGCTGGACAGGGGACAATGAGCAGTTCTTC. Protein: CASSRWTGDNEQFF.

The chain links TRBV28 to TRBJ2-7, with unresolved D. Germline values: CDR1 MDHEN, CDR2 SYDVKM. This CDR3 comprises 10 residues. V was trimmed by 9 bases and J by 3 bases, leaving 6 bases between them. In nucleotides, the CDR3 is TGTGCCAGTCGTAACTACGAGCAGTACTTC. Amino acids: CASRNYEQYF.

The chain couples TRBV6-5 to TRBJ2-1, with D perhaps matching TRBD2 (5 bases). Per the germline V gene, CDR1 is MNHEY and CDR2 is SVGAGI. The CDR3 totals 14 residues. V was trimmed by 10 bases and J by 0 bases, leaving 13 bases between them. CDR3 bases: TGTGCCACCTCCCCGGGGAGCTCCTACAATGAGCAGTTCTTC. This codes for CATSPGSSYNEQFF.

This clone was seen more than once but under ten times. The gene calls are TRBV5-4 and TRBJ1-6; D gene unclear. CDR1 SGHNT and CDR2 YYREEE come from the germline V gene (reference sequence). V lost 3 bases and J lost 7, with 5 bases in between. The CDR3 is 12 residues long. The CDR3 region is CASSSSNSPLHF. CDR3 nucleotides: TGTGCCAGCAGCTCCTCCAATTCACCCCTCCACTTT.

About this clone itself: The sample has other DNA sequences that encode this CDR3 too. In DNA, the CDR3 is TGCGCCAGCAGCTTAGGGACAGGGGGCCAGCCCCAGCATTTT. Translating gives CASSLGTGGQPQHF. This chain connects TRBV5-1 to TRBJ1-5; 12 bases are shared with TRBD1. Germline V gene lookup returns CDR1 SGHRS and CDR2 YFSETQ. Losses at the gene ends were 2 bases for V and 7 bases for J; bases not matched to a gene: 1. The length of the CDR3 is 14 residues.

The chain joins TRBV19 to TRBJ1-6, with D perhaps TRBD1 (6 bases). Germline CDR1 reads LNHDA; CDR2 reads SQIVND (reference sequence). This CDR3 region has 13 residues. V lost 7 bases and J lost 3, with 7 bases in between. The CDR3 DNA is TGTGCCAGTACACAGGGCTATAATTCACCCCTCCACTTT. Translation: CASTQGYNSPLHF.

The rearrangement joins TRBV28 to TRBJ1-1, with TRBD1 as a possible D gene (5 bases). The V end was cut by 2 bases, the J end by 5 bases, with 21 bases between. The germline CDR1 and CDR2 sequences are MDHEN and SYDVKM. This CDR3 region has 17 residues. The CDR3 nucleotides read TGTGCCAGCAGTTTAGGTGGGGCCGCAGTAAAAAATACTGAAGCTTTCTTT. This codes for CASSLGGAAVKNTEAFF.

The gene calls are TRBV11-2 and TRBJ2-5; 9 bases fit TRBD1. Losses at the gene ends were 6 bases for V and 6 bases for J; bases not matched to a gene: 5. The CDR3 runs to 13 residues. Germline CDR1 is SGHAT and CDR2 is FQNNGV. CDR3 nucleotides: TGTGCCAGCAGACAGGGGGCCGGAAAGACCCAGTACTTC. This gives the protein CASRQGAGKTQYF.

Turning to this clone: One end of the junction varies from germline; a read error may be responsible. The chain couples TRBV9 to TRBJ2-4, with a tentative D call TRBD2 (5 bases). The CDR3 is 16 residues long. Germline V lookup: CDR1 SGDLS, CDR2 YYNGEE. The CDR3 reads CASSPRSSLAENIQYF. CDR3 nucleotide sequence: TGTGCCAGCAGCCCCCGCTCCAGTCTAGCCGAAAACATTCAGTACTTC.

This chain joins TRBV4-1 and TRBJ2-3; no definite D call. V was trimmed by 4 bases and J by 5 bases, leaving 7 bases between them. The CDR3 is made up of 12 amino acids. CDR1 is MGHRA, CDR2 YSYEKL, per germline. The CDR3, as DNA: TGCGCCAGCAGCCCCCCCGGAGATACGCAGTATTTT. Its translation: CASSPPGDTQYF.